The next 32 T cell receptor beta chains were all read from a single sample in a study of blood T cell repertoires in COVID-19. The protocol was immunoSEQ multiplex PCR, while the TCRdb copy is restricted to in-frame clones and leaves out a portion. The data contain some 250,000 clones, 80% to 85% of them singletons. The sequencing sample was made of peripheral blood. The receptors derive from a woman aged 55-70 years with active or convalescent COVID-19.

The genes are TRBV7-3 and TRBJ1-6, with 8 positions matching TRBD1. CDR1 is SGHTA, CDR2 FQGTGA, per germline. The CDR3 consists of 14 residues. J gave up 7 bases and V 5 bases, and 4 bases lay outside the gene matches. The CDR3 sequence is CASSATGVNSPLHF. DNA for the CDR3: TGTGCCAGCAGCGCGACAGGGGTGAATTCACCCCTCCACTTT. Full variable domain (rest looked up from reference TRBV7-3 and TRBJ1-6): GAGVSQTPSNKVTEKGKYVELRCDPISGHTALYWYRQSLGQGPEFLIYFQGTGAADDSGLPNDRFFAVRPEGSVSTLKIQRTERGDSAVYLCASSATGVNSPLHFGNGTRLTVT.

This clone has only a few counts. The V gene is TRBV4-3, the J gene TRBJ2-7; a weak D match, TRBD2 (6 bases). V gave up 4 bases and J gave up 0 bases, with 13 bases separating them. CDR3 size: 15 residues. CDR1 LGHNA and CDR2 YSLEER come from the germline V gene. The CDR3 nucleotides read TGCGCCAGCAGCCGAACCTGGGACTCCTCCTACGAGCAGTACTTC. Translation: CASSRTWDSSYEQYF.

V is TRBV4-3 and J is TRBJ1-1; tentatively, D is TRBD1 (5 bases). Trimming left V 0 bases short and J 5 bases short, with 7 bases between. This CDR3 is built from 13 residues. Germline V gene sequence: CDR1 LGHNA, CDR2 YSLEER. The CDR3 coding sequence is TGCGCCAGCAGCCAAGAAAGGGGAACTGAAGCTTTCTTT. It yields the protein CASSQERGTEAFF.

This sequence joins TRBV4-2 and TRBJ1-4, with TRBD1 matching over 8 bases. The CDR3 runs 15 residues. The V gene's germline CDR1 is LGHNA and CDR2 YNFKEQ. J gave up 0 bases and V 11 bases, and 8 bases lay outside the gene matches. CDR3 amino acids: CARYRGFATNEKLFF. CDR3 nucleotide sequence: TGTGCCCGTTACAGGGGGTTTGCAACTAATGAAAAACTGTTTTTT.

The V and J genes are TRBV21-1 and TRBJ1-4; the listed D gene, TRBD1, was not tested against the DNA. TRBV21-1 is annotated as a pseudogene. The CDR3 loop spans 14 amino acids. The CDR3 sequence is CASSKRGRGEKLFF. CDR3 bases: TGTGCCAGCAGCAAGAGGGGGCGAGGGGAAAAACTGTTTTTT.

Notes on this clone: In the same sample, other DNA sequences code for this CDR3. The chain recombines TRBV12-3 or TRBV12-4 with TRBJ1-1; perhaps TRBD1 as D (5 bases). The V end lost 5 bases, the J end lost 0 bases, and 7 bases lay between the germline ends. The CDR3 consists of 13 residues. The CDR3 nucleotides are TGTGCCAGCAGTAGGGGTTTGAACACTGAAGCTTTCTTT. The encoded protein is CASSRGLNTEAFF.

This rearrangement joins TRBV30 to TRBJ1-5; TRBD1 agrees at 7 bases. The CDR3 is 13 residues long. Germline V gene data show CDR1 as GTSNPN and CDR2 as SVGIG (reference sequence). J was trimmed by 3 bases and V by 7 bases; bases with no gene match: 6. CDR3 loop: CAYHRGPNQPQHF. Here the CDR3 DNA reads TGTGCCTACCACAGGGGTCCCAATCAGCCCCAGCATTTT.

The chain uses TRBV30 and TRBJ1-1, with 7 bases that match TRBD1. Germline trimming cut 4 bases from V and 1 base from J; bases unmatched to any gene: 3. The germline V gene encodes CDR1 GTSNPN and CDR2 SVGIG (reference sequence). CDR3 size: 13 residues. CDR3 residues: CAWTRQGNTEAFF. CDR3 sequence (DNA): TGTGCCTGGACGCGACAGGGGAACACTGAAGCTTTCTTT.

The CDR3 DNA follows: TGTGCCAGCAGCTGGGGAGGGGGGTTGAACACTGAAGCTTTCTTT. This encodes CASSWGGGLNTEAFF. This chain connects TRBV5-6 to TRBJ1-1; possibly TRBD1 for D (6 bases). Germline CDR1 reads SGHDT; CDR2 reads YYEEEE. V was pared by 3 bases and J by 0 bases, with 12 bases between. CDR3 size: 15 residues.

V usage is TRBV6-2 or TRBV6-3 and J usage is TRBJ1-1; no clear D gene. Trimming took off 0 bases at V and 7 bases at J, with 15 bases between the two ends. CDR3 size: 15 residues. Per germline, CDR1 MNHEY and CDR2 SVGEGT. In DNA, the CDR3 is TGTGCCAGCAGTTACTCGATTGTTGGGCAGTATGAAGCTTTCTTT. Translated, it gives CASSYSIVGQYEAFF.

The table lists this clone with a few counts. The V and J genes are TRBV10-3 and TRBJ1-3; no clear D. In germline, CDR1 is ENHRY, CDR2 SYGVKD. V lost 8 bases and J 0 bases, leaving 11 bases between the germline ends. This CDR3 region has 14 residues. The CDR3 loop is CAIGSGNSGNTIYF. As DNA, the CDR3 is TGTGCCATCGGTTCCGGGAACTCTGGAAACACCATATATTTT.

The gene calls are TRBV10-2 and TRBJ2-5, with TRBD2 matching over 7 bases. Germline CDR1 is WSHSY and CDR2 is SAAADI. The V and J ends lost 7 bases and 2 bases, in that order; junction bases with no gene match: 4. CDR3 length: 13 amino acids. CDR3 DNA: TGCGCCAGCACGGGGGGACGGCAAGAGACCCAGTACTTC. It encodes CASTGGRQETQYF.

This sequence joins TRBV12-3 or TRBV12-4 and TRBJ1-2, with 7 bases fitting TRBD1. This CDR3 comprises 13 residues. Germline trimming cut 2 bases from V and 6 bases from J; bases unmatched to any gene: 3. For the CDR3, the DNA is TGTGCCAGCAGTTTACGACAGGGCCATGGCTACACCTTC. Translated, it gives CASSLRQGHGYTF.

The J gene is TRBJ1-6, the V gene TRBV2; 7 bases align to TRBD1. Germline assignment: CDR1 SNHLY and CDR2 FYNNEI. The trim removed 4 bases at V and 11 bases at J, leaving 8 bases unmatched. CDR3 size: 14 residues. CDR3 region: CASSVLTGVPPLHF. DNA for the CDR3: TGTGCCAGCAGTGTCCTAACAGGGGTCCCACCCCTCCACTTT.

The genes are TRBV7-9 and TRBJ2-3; D unresolved. Germline V CDR1 and CDR2: SEHNR, FQNEAQ (reference sequence). Between the trimmed V and J ends, which lost 5 bases and 0 bases, there was a span of 18 bases. This CDR3 is built from 17 residues. Written as DNA, the CDR3 is TGTGCCAGCAGCGGCGTAGCAGAAGCCGCCAGCACAGATACGCAGTATTTT. Translated: CASSGVAEAASTDTQYF.

V gene TRBV20-1 combines with J gene TRBJ1-1, with D perhaps TRBD1 (6 bases). CDR1 and CDR2 (germline): DFQATT, SNEGSKA (reference sequence). V was clipped by 3 bases and J by 3 bases, with 14 bases between them. The CDR3 length is 14 residues. CDR3 sequence: CSASNSGVDTEAFF. The DNA of the CDR3 is TGCAGTGCTAGTAACTCAGGGGTCGACACTGAAGCTTTCTTT.

The CDR3 DNA is TGTGCCAGCAGCTTAGGCCTGGGACAGGGGAACACTGAAGCTTTCTTT. This encodes CASSLGLGQGNTEAFF. The V and J genes are TRBV11-2 and TRBJ1-1; the match to TRBD1 covers 9 bases. The germline CDR1 and CDR2 sequences are SGHAT and FQNNGV. This CDR3 region has 16 residues. V lost 1 base and J lost 1; bases outside the gene matches: 4.

This clone has a handful of counts. The chain is built from TRBV2 and TRBJ1-1, with 8 bases lining up with TRBD1. Germline V gene data show CDR1 as SNHLY and CDR2 as FYNNEI. The CDR3 contains 14 residues. Trimming cost V 3 bases and J 8 bases; bases outside gene matches: 8. The CDR3 bases are TGTGCCAGCAGTGAGCTGAGGACAGGGACGGAAGCTTTCTTT. Translation gives CASSELRTGTEAFF.

The V gene is TRBV18, the J gene TRBJ1-2; perhaps TRBD1 as D (6 bases). V was clipped by 2 bases and J by 5 bases, with 18 bases between them. This CDR3 spans 16 amino acids. Looked up from germline, CDR1 is KGHSH and CDR2 is LQKENI. For the CDR3, the DNA is TGTGCCAGCTCACCAAATACTGGGGGCATGTCTTATGGCTACACCTTC. Amino acid sequence: CASSPNTGGMSYGYTF.

This chain joins TRBV6-4 and TRBJ1-5, with D hard to call. CDR1 and CDR2 (germline): MRHNA, SNTAGT. With 8 bases removed from V and 2 bases from J, the gap between germline ends came to 10 bases. The CDR3 runs to 13 residues. The CDR3 protein is CASAAIRNQPQHF. In DNA, the CDR3 is TGTGCCAGCGCGGCGATTCGCAATCAGCCCCAGCATTTT.

V usage is TRBV7-2 and J usage is TRBJ2-5; 16 positions agree with TRBD2. The germline V gene encodes CDR1 SGHTA and CDR2 FQGNSA. V shed 4 bases, J shed 5 bases, and the junction held 7 bases outside the gene matches. There are 17 residues in the CDR3. CDR3 amino acids: CASSSGLAGGQYETQYF. DNA for the CDR3: TGTGCCAGCAGCTCGGGACTAGCGGGGGGGCAGTACGAGACCCAGTACTTC.

The rearrangement links TRBV5-1 to TRBJ1-4; 11 bases fit TRBD1. The V gene end was trimmed by 0 bases and the J gene end by 7 bases; junction bases not matched to a gene: 5. The length of the CDR3 is 16 residues. Germline V lookup: CDR1 SGHRS, CDR2 YFSETQ. CDR3: CASSLVGTGGSEKLFF. The CDR3 region has the DNA TGCGCCAGCAGCTTGGTTGGGACAGGGGGGAGTGAAAAACTGTTTTTT.

The CDR3 sequence: CASSQRTGQGYEQYF. As DNA, the CDR3 is TGTGCCAGCAGCCAAAGGACAGGGCAAGGGTACGAGCAGTACTTC. The rearrangement links TRBV7-2 to TRBJ2-7; TRBD1 matches at 8 bases. Germline V gene data show CDR1 as SGHTA and CDR2 as FQGNSA. The CDR3 loop spans 15 amino acids. J gave up 4 bases and V 5 bases, and 10 bases lay outside the gene matches.

This chain uses TRBV11-1 with TRBJ2-2; a weak D match, TRBD2 (7 bases). The CDR3 is made up of 16 amino acids. CDR1 is SGHAT, CDR2 FQDESV, per germline (reference sequence). Between the trimmed V and J ends, which lost 2 bases and 4 bases, there was a span of 14 bases. Here the CDR3 reads CASSLMRGHSTGELFF. The CDR3 nucleotides are TGTGCCAGCAGCTTAATGCGGGGGCATAGCACCGGGGAGCTGTTTTTT.

The chain combines TRBV6-6 with TRBJ1-4, with D possibly matching TRBD1 (6 bases). CDR3 length: 15 amino acids. Germline V CDR1 and CDR2: MNHNY, SVGAGI (reference sequence). V lost 6 bases to trimming and J lost 4 bases, with 15 bases between them. CDR3: CASRPGGTRNEKLFF. CDR3 DNA sequence: TGTGCCAGCAGGCCCGGGGGGACACGTAATGAAAAACTGTTTTTT.

This clone turned up a few times. Other DNA sequences in the same sample also yield this CDR3. CDR3 region: CATSAGGTEAFF. Written as DNA, the CDR3 is TGTGCCACCAGTGCCGGGGGCACTGAAGCTTTCTTT. This sequence joins TRBV24-1 and TRBJ1-1; perhaps TRBD1 as D (5 bases). CDR3 length: 12 amino acids. The V gene lost 5 bases and the J gene lost 4 bases, with 7 bases spanning the gap. The germline CDR1 and CDR2 sequences are KGHDR and SFDVKD.

The CDR3 sequence is CASSPSRDSSYEQYF. CDR3 in DNA: TGCGCCAGCAGCCCAAGTCGGGACTCCTCCTACGAGCAGTACTTC. V is TRBV5-1 and J is TRBJ2-7; TRBD2 might be the D (6 bases). V was clipped by 4 bases and J by 0 bases, with 14 bases between them. This CDR3 has 15 amino acids. CDR1 SGHRS and CDR2 YFSETQ come from the germline V gene.

The chain has TRBV4-3 and TRBJ1-2; the D gene is possibly TRBD1 (5 bases). V lost 0 bases and J lost 2, with 10 bases in between. The germline gives CDR1 LGHNA, CDR2 YSLEER. The CDR3 has 15 amino acids. In DNA, the CDR3 is TGCGCCAGCAGCCAAGAAGTGGACAAAAACTATGGCTACACCTTC. Protein product: CASSQEVDKNYGYTF.

The CDR3 coding sequence is TGTGCCAGCAGGCCCAGATATAACTATGGCTACACCTTC. This sequence encodes CASRPRYNYGYTF. The chain links TRBV27 to TRBJ1-2, with D unresolved. V was clipped by 6 bases and J by 1 base, with 9 bases between them. Germline lookup yields CDR1 MNHEY and CDR2 SMNVEV (reference sequence). This CDR3 comprises 13 residues.

CDR3 in amino acids: CASSLDRTATGSEQTQYF. In nucleotides, the CDR3 is TGTGCCAGCAGCTTAGATAGGACAGCGACTGGGTCCGAACAGACCCAGTACTTC. V gene TRBV7-8 combines with J gene TRBJ2-5; the D gene is possibly TRBD1 (6 bases). The CDR3 has 18 residues. Germline V gives CDR1 SGHVS, CDR2 FQNEAQ. Trimming shortened V by 1 base and J by 6 bases, and 24 bases separated the two germline ends.

This clone was recorded a few times. The V gene is TRBV3-1 (or the pseudogene TRBV3-2), the J gene TRBJ2-1; the D gene is possibly TRBD2 (5 bases). V lost 5 bases and J 4 bases, leaving 15 bases between the germline ends. Germline V gives CDR1 LGHDT, CDR2 YNNKEL (reference sequence). CDR3 size: 15 residues. Here the CDR3 reads CASSNPGSRYNEQFF. The CDR3 DNA reads TGTGCCAGCAGCAACCCGGGGTCGAGATACAATGAGCAGTTCTTC.

The gene calls are TRBV4-3 and TRBJ2-7; tentative D call: TRBD2 (6 bases). This CDR3 is built from 16 residues. The V end was cut by 1 base, the J end by 0 bases, with 13 bases between. Germline V gives CDR1 LGHNA, CDR2 YSLEER. The CDR3 region is CASSQGFSGRSYEQYF. DNA of the CDR3: TGCGCCAGCAGCCAAGGGTTTAGCGGACGCTCCTACGAGCAGTACTTC.